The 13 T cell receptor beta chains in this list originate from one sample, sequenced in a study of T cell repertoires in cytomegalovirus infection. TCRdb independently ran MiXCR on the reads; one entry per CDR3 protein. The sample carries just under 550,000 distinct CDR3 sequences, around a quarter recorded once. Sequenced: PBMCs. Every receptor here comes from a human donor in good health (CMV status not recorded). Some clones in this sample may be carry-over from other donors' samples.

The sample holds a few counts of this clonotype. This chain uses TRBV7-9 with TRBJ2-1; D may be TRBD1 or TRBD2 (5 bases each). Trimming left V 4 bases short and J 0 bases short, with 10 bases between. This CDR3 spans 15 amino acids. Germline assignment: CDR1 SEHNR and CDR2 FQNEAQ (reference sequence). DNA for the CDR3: TGTGCCAGCAGCTCGGGACGAACCTCCTACAATGAGCAGTTCTTC. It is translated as CASSSGRTSYNEQFF.

This chain's CDR3 is CASTGVDYGYTF. For the CDR3, the DNA is TGTGCCAGCACCGGGGTCGACTATGGCTACACCTTC. The chain recombines TRBV6-6 with TRBJ1-2; D is unresolved. Germline CDR1 reads MNHNY; CDR2 reads SVGAGI (reference sequence). Deletions cut 7 bases from V and 3 bases from J, with 9 bases between. The CDR3 is 12 amino acids.

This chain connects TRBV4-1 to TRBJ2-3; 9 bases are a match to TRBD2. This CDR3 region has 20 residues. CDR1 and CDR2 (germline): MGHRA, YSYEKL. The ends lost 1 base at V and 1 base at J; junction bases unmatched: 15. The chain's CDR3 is CASSQVGFGTSPTGTDTQYF. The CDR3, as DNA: TGCGCCAGCAGCCAAGTAGGGTTCGGGACTAGCCCCACGGGCACAGATACGCAGTATTTT.

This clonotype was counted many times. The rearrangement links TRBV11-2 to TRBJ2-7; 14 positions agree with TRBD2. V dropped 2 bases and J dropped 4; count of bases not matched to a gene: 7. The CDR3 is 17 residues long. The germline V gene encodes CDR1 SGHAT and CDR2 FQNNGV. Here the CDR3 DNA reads TGTGCCAGCAGCTTATATGGACTAGCGGGAGGCATTTACGAGCAGTACTTC. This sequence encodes CASSLYGLAGGIYEQYF.

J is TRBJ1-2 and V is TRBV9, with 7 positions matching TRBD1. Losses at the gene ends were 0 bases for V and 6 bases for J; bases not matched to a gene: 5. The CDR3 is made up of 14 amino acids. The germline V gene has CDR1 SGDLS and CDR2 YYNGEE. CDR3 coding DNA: TGTGCCAGCAGCGTAGCCGTCCAGGGGGATGGCTACACCTTC. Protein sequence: CASSVAVQGDGYTF.

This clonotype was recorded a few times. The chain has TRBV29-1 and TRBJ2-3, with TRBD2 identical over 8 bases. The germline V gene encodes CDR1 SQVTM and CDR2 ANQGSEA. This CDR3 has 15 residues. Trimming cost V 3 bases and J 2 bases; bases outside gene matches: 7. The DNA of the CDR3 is TGCAGCGTTGAGTATGGCGGGAGGCACACAGATACGCAGTATTTT. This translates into CSVEYGGRHTDTQYF.

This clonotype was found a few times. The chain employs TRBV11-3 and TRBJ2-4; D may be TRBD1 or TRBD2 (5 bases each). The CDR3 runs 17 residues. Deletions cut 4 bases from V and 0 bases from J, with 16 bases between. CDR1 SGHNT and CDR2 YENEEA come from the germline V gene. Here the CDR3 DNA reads TGTGCCAGCAGCTCCAGGGCAGGGACCGTAGCCAAAAACATTCAGTACTTC. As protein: CASSSRAGTVAKNIQYF. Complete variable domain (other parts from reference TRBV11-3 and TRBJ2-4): EAGVVQSPRYKIIEKKQPVAFWCNPISGHNTLYWYLQNLGQGPELLIRYENEEAVDDSQLPKDRFSAERLKGVDSTLKIQPAELGDSAVYLCASSSRAGTVAKNIQYFGAGTRLSVL.

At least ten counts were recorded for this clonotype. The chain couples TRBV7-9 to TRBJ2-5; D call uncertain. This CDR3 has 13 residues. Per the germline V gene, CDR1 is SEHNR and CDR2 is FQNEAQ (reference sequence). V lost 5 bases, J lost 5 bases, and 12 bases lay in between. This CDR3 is CASSLVEYETQYF. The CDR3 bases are TGTGCCAGCAGCCTGGTTGAGTACGAGACCCAGTACTTC. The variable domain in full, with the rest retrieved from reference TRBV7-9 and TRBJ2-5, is DTGVSQNPRHKITKRGQNVTFRCDPISEHNRLYWYRQTLGQGPEFLTYFQNEAQLEKSRLLSDRFSAERPKGSFSTLEIQRTEQGDSAMYLCASSLVEYETQYFGPGTRLLVL.

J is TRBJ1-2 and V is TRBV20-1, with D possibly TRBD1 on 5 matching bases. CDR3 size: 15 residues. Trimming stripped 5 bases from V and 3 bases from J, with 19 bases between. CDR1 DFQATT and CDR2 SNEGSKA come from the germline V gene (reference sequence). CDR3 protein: CSAPGLTPRDYGYTF. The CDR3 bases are TGCAGTGCTCCGGGACTTACCCCTCGGGACTATGGCTACACCTTC.

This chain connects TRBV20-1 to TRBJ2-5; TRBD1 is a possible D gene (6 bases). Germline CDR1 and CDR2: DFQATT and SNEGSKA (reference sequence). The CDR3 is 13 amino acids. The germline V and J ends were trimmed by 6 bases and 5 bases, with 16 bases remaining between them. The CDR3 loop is CSARRAGAETQYF. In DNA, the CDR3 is TGCAGTGCCCGCCGGGCAGGGGCTGAGACCCAGTACTTC.

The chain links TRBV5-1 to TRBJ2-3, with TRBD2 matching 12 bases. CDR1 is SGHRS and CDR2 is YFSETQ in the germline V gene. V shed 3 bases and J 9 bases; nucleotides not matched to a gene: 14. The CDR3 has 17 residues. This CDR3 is CASSSQRLAGAPGTQYF. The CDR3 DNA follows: TGCGCCAGCAGCTCGCAGAGACTAGCGGGAGCTCCTGGGACGCAGTATTTT.

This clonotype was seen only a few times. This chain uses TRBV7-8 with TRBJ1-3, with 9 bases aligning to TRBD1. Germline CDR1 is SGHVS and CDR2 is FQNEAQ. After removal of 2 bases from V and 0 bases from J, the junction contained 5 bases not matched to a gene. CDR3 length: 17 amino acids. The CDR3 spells CASSLTGTGPSGNTIYF. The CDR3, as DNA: TGTGCCAGCAGCTTAACCGGGACAGGGCCCTCTGGAAACACCATATATTTT.

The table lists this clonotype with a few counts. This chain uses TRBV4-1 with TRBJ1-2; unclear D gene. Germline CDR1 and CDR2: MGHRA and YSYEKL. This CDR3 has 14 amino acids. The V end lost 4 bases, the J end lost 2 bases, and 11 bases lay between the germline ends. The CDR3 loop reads CASSRPAENYGYTF. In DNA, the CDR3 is TGCGCCAGCAGCCGACCCGCGGAAAACTATGGCTACACCTTC.